This is a list of T cell receptor beta chains from one sample in a study of radiotherapy plus CTLA-4 blockade in lung cancer. Method: immunoSEQ multiplex PCR; TCRdb's copy keeps in-frame clones and lacks some. The sample has about 77,000 clones, nearly 75% seen once; the top ten hold roughly a tenth. The source was peripheral blood, collected from a patient treated with radiotherapy plus ipilimumab. These receptors were taken from a human donor with non-small cell lung cancer whose response to radiotherapy plus ipilimumab could not be evaluated. The CDR3 runs from the conserved cysteine through the conserved F or W. A D gene is named only where the DNA matches it firmly. Only part of the rows carry a size: once, few, many, or a class if the clone is expanded.

TRBJ2-3	TRBD2	TRBV29-1	-	CSAGATTSGSSDTQYF	TGCAGCGCCGGAGCCACGACTAGCGGGAGTTCAGATACGCAGTATTTT
TRBJ1-4	-	TRBV9	-	CASSPRSFNEKLFF	TGTGCCAGCAGCCCGCGGTCATTCAATGAAAAACTGTTTTTT
TRBJ1-2	-	TRBV7-9	-	CASSSIFRQWVGDYTF	TGTGCCAGCAGCTCCATATTCAGGCAGTGGGTTGGTGACTACACCTTC
TRBJ2-7	-	TRBV5-6	-	CASSDGDYEQYF	TGTGCCAGCAGCGACGGGGATTACGAGCAGTACTTC
TRBJ2-1	-	TRBV4-3	-	CASSQETGHVGGEQFF	TGCGCCAGCAGCCAAGAAACAGGCCACGTGGGCGGTGAGCAGTTCTTC
TRBJ2-5	TRBD1	TRBV9	-	CASSTRTGAQETQYF	TGTGCCAGCAGCACCCGGACAGGCGCGCAAGAGACCCAGTACTTC
TRBJ2-5	TRBD2	TRBV5-6	once	CASSARLAGPQETQYF	TGTGCCAGCAGCGCCCGACTAGCGGGGCCCCAAGAGACCCAGTACTTC
TRBJ2-7	-	TRBV11-2	-	CASSPFPLVGVTYEQYF	TGTGCCAGCAGTCCCTTCCCATTGGTTGGAGTAACCTACGAGCAGTACTTC
TRBJ2-7	-	TRBV9	-	CASSLGGALTYEQYF	TGTGCCAGCAGCCTAGGCGGGGCCCTAACCTACGAGCAGTACTTC
TRBJ2-1	-	TRBV5-4	once	CASSLESGTYNEQFF	TGTGCCAGCAGCTTGGAGTCAGGGACCTACAATGAGCAGTTCTTC
TRBJ2-7	TRBD1	TRBV5-6	few	CASSLVAGQGYEQYF	TGTGCCAGCAGCTTGGTGGCGGGACAGGGCTACGAGCAGTACTTC
TRBJ2-5	-	TRBV7-6	-	CASSLRDNQETQYF	TGTGCCAGCAGCCTTCGGGACAACCAAGAGACCCAGTACTTC
TRBJ2-5	TRBD2	TRBV5-1	few	CASSSGTSGGNLLETQYF	TGCGCCAGCAGCTCCGGGACTAGCGGGGGAAATTTGCTAGAGACCCAGTACTTC
TRBJ2-7	-	TRBV27	-	CASSLRGSYEQYF	TGTGCCAGCAGTTTAAGGGGGTCCTACGAGCAGTACTTC
TRBJ2-2	-	TRBV4-1	-	CASSQAGGRWTGELFF	TGCGCCAGCAGCCAAGCTGGGGGGAGGTGGACCGGGGAGCTGTTTTTT
TRBJ1-1	-	TRBV7-9	-	CASSSEWTEAFF	TGTGCCAGCAGCTCTGAGTGGACTGAAGCTTTCTTT
TRBJ2-7	-	TRBV30	-	CAWSVLPGEQYF	TGTGCCTGGAGTGTACTACCGGGCGAGCAGTACTTC
TRBJ1-2	TRBD1	TRBV25-1	-	CASSELGQTNYGYTF	TGTGCCAGCAGTGAATTGGGACAGACTAACTATGGCTACACCTTC
TRBJ1-2	TRBD1	TRBV27	-	CASSLLVGGDGYTF	TGTGCCAGCAGTTTACTCGTAGGGGGCGATGGCTACACCTTC
TRBJ2-3	-	TRBV7-2	-	CASSFPWASGYF	TGTGCCAGCAGCTTCCCGTGGGCCTCCGGGTATTTT
TRBJ1-6	-	TRBV5-1	few	CASSLTAGRESPLHF	TGCGCCAGCAGCTTGACGGCAGGGCGAGAGTCACCCCTCCACTTT
TRBJ2-5	-	TRBV25-1	-	CASINGGETQYF	TGTGCCAGCATCAACGGAGGGGAGACCCAGTACTTC
TRBJ2-4	-	TRBV30	-	CARSTGAKNIQYF	TGTGCCCGCTCCACCGGGGCCAAAAACATTCAGTACTTC
TRBJ2-4	-	TRBV6-5	-	CASSLGGVGKNIQYF	TGTGCCAGCAGTTTGGGGGGAGTCGGCAAAAACATTCAGTACTTC
TRBJ1-2	-	TRBV6-4	-	CASSTPGVNYGYTF	TGTGCCAGCAGTACCCCGGGGGTTAACTATGGCTACACCTTC
TRBJ1-6	TRBD1	TRBV28	-	CASSRHRGSSYNSPLHF	TGTGCCAGCAGTAGACACAGGGGAAGTTCCTATAATTCACCCCTCCACTTT
TRBJ2-4	-	TRBV10-2	-	CASSDGGAAKNIQYF	TGCGCCAGCAGTGACGGGGGAGCGGCCAAAAACATTCAGTACTTC
TRBJ2-7	TRBD1	TRBV10-2	few	CASRRQGGYEQYF	TGCGCCAGCAGGAGACAGGGGGGCTACGAGCAGTACTTC
TRBJ2-2	TRBD2	TRBV5-8	once	CASSPGLAGVTGELFF	TGTGCCAGCAGCCCAGGACTAGCGGGAGTCACCGGGGAGCTGTTTTTT
TRBJ2-7	-	TRBV6-4	-	CASRAPGQHNQQYF	TGTGCCAGCAGAGCTCCCGGACAACACAATCAGCAGTACTTC
TRBJ2-1	-	TRBV27	-	CASSPRAYNEQFF	TGTGCCAGCAGTCCACGGGCCTACAATGAGCAGTTCTTC
TRBJ1-3	-	TRBV6-6	-	CASSVGAEGGRNTIYF	TGTGCCAGCAGTGTGGGCGCAGAGGGAGGAAGAAACACCATATATTTT